Listed below are T cell receptor beta chains from one sample, sequenced in a study of blood T cell repertoires in COVID-19. Sequencing was performed with immunoSEQ multiplex PCR; in TCRdb, only in-frame clones are kept and a portion is missing. The sample includes around 140,000 clones, about nine tenths of them seen just once. The sample taken for sequencing was peripheral blood. The receptors come from a human donor in a cohort sampled during active COVID-19. Each CDR3 is given with its conserved first and last residue. A D gene is named only where the DNA matches it firmly. Some rows mark clone size as missing; the rest say once, few, many or name a class of expanded clone.

abundance | len | j_gene | v_gene | d_gene | CDR3nt | CDR3aa
many | 12 | TRBJ1-1 | TRBV27 | NA | TGTGCCAGCAGTCAGGGGAACACTGAAGCTTTCTTT | CASSQGNTEAFF
few | 13 | TRBJ1-5 | TRBV6-2/TRBV6-3 | NA | TGTGCCAGCAGCCTGGACAGTTATCAGCCCCAGCATTTT | CASSLDSYQPQHF
NA | 13 | TRBJ1-2 | TRBV7-9 | TRBD1 | TGTGCCAGCAGCCTCGGGACAGGGTCTGGCTACACCTTC | CASSLGTGSGYTF
NA | 14 | TRBJ2-7 | TRBV7-2 | NA | TGTGCCAGCAGCTTCGCTGGGGGGACGGACGAGCAGTACTTC | CASSFAGGTDEQYF
NA | 16 | TRBJ2-4 | TRBV7-8 | TRBD2 | TGTGCCAGCAGCTTACGCAGCGGGGGGATTTTGAACATTCAGTACTTC | CASSLRSGGILNIQYF
NA | 11 | TRBJ2-7 | TRBV7-9 | NA | TGTGCCAGCAGCTTAGATTCGGAGCAGTACTTC | CASSLDSEQYF
NA | 14 | TRBJ1-5 | TRBV6-4 | NA | TGTGCCAGCAGTAACAGGGTGGGCAATCAGCCCCAGCATTTT | CASSNRVGNQPQHF
NA | 15 | TRBJ2-5 | TRBV13 | NA | TGTGCCAGCAGCCCACGGGGTAGTTACCAAGAGACCCAGTACTTC | CASSPRGSYQETQYF
NA | 14 | TRBJ1-1 | TRBV16 | NA | TGTGCCAGCAGCCAACAGGGGCTGAACACTGAAGCTTTCTTT | CASSQQGLNTEAFF
NA | 13 | TRBJ2-1 | TRBV9 | NA | TGTGCCAGCAGCGGCGGACAGTCGGGTGAGCAGTTCTTC | CASSGGQSGEQFF
NA | 13 | TRBJ2-5 | TRBV24-1 | NA | TGTGCCACCAGTGATTTGGGACTAGAGACCCAGTACTTC | CATSDLGLETQYF
NA | 19 | TRBJ1-5 | TRBV7-6 | NA | TGTGCCAGCAGCCCCCTTGCCGGGGTAAGTAAGAAGAGCAATCAGCCCCAGCATTTT | CASSPLAGVSKKSNQPQHF
once | 15 | TRBJ1-3 | TRBV27 | TRBD1 | TGTGCCAGCAGTTTCTCCGGGACAGCTGGAAACACCATATATTTT | CASSFSGTAGNTIYF
NA | 17 | TRBJ2-7 | TRBV15 | TRBD1 | TGTGCCACCAGCAGAGAAGACAGGGGGCGTAGAAGCGACGAGCAGTACTTC | CATSREDRGRRSDEQYF
NA | 16 | TRBJ2-3 | TRBV3-1/TRBV3-2 | TRBD2 | TGTGCCAGCAGCTTAGATCCGGGACTAGCGGGGGGAACGCAGTATTTT | CASSLDPGLAGGTQYF
NA | 15 | TRBJ1-3 | TRBV7-6 | TRBD1 | TGTGCCAGCAGCTTAGAGGGGGCGACTGGAAACACCATATATTTT | CASSLEGATGNTIYF
NA | 17 | TRBJ1-6 | TRBV4-2 | NA | TGTGCCAGCAGCCCGGGGGGGGAGGCAGGGAATGTATCACCCCTCCACTTT | CASSPGGEAGNVSPLHF
NA | 13 | TRBJ1-1 | TRBV3-1/TRBV3-2 | NA | TGTGCCAGCAGCCAAGCTCGGACAGCCCAAGCTTTCTTT | CASSQARTAQAFF
NA | 17 | TRBJ1-2 | TRBV10-1 | NA | TGCGCCAGCAGTCCTTTTGACAGGCCCAACTACCTTTATGGCTACACCTTC | CASSPFDRPNYLYGYTF
NA | 13 | TRBJ2-7 | TRBV5-4 | TRBD1 | TGTGCCAGCAGCTTGGGGACAGGTTACGAGCAGTACTTC | CASSLGTGYEQYF
few | 16 | TRBJ2-7 | TRBV10-3 | NA | TGTGCCATCAGTGACCCGGGGGAGCTCATCTCCTACGAGCAGTACTTC | CAISDPGELISYEQYF
NA | 11 | TRBJ2-1 | TRBV24-1 | NA | TGTGCCACCGGACTGAGGAATGAGCAGTTCTTC | CATGLRNEQFF